These 28 T cell receptor beta chains were sequenced from one sample in a study of Graves' ophthalmopathy and Graves' hyperthyroidism. Amplified TCR beta CDR3 regions were obtained using RNA transcripts as template. The first round was an RT-PCR with HTBI primers, and the second round was a multiplex PCR. MiXCR was run by TCRdb on the multiplex PCR reads, yielding one entry per CDR3 protein. The sample lists around 520,000 distinct CDR3 sequences; less than 40% were seen once. What was sequenced was peripheral blood or thyroid tissue (not recorded which). These TCRs come from an adult man with Graves' hyperthyroidism.

The chain employs TRBV24-1 and TRBJ2-3; a possible D gene is TRBD1 (5 bases). CDR1 is KGHDR, CDR2 SFDVKD, per germline. Trimming pared 4 bases from V and 2 bases from J, leaving 12 bases between. There are 15 residues in the CDR3. The CDR3 DNA reads TGTGCCACCAGTGACCTAAAGGACAACACAGATACGCAGTATTTT. Protein product: CATSDLKDNTDTQYF.

The genes are TRBV2 and TRBJ2-5; the D gene could be TRBD1 or TRBD2 (7 bases each). Germline CDR1 SNHLY, CDR2 FYNNEI. This CDR3 has 13 amino acids. CDR3 amino acids: CARAGQPQETQYF. The CDR3 nucleotides read TGTGCTAGAGCGGGACAGCCACAAGAGACCCAGTACTTC.

This clonotype was counted ten times or more. CDR3 nucleotide sequence: TGTGCCACCAGTGCCATGGAGAGCTCTGGGGCCAACGTCCTGACTTTC. Translated, it gives CATSAMESSGANVLTF. This chain uses TRBV24-1 with TRBJ2-6; D unresolved. Germline loops: CDR1 KGHDR, CDR2 SFDVKD. This CDR3 has 16 amino acids. The V gene lost 5 bases and the J gene lost 0 bases, with 10 bases spanning the gap.

This chain links TRBV7-6 with TRBJ1-2, with D possibly being TRBD1 (5 bases). Deletions cut 6 bases from V and 0 bases from J, with 20 bases between. CDR1 is SGHVS and CDR2 is FNYEAQ in the germline V gene. The CDR3 length is 17 residues. This CDR3 is CASSPEPGRRANYGYTF. CDR3 in DNA: TGTGCCAGCAGTCCTGAACCGGGACGGAGAGCTAACTATGGCTACACCTTC. Together with reference TRBV7-6 and TRBJ1-2, the CDR3 gives the full variable domain: GAGVSQSPRYKVTKRGQDVALRCDPISGHVSLYWYRQALGQGPEFLTYFNYEAQQDKSGLPNDRFSAERPEGSISTLTIQRTEQRDSAMYRCASSPEPGRRANYGYTFGSGTRLTVV.

Details on this clonotype: At one of its ends the junction is not consistent with the germline gene, which may arise from a read error. The V gene is TRBV5-1, the J gene TRBJ2-7; D remains unclear. CDR1 and CDR2 from the germline V gene are SGHRS and YFSETQ. The CDR3 extends over 12 amino acids. The CDR3 loop is CAWSEVGAEQYF. The CDR3 DNA follows: TGTGCCTGGAGTGAGGTAGGAGCCGAGCAGTACTTC.

This clonotype was seen repeatedly, ten times or more. The rearrangement uses TRBV20-1 and TRBJ2-7; no clear D. Trimming left V 3 bases short and J 6 bases short, with 6 bases between. Germline assignment: CDR1 DFQATT and CDR2 SNEGSKA (reference sequence). The CDR3 spans 10 residues. The DNA for the CDR3 is TGCAGTGCTAGGGCTAGCGAGCAGTACTTC. Protein: CSARASEQYF.

V is TRBV7-8 and J is TRBJ2-7; no reliable D call. V was trimmed by 5 bases and J by 3 bases, leaving 14 bases between them. This CDR3 contains 14 residues. Germline assignment: CDR1 SGHVS and CDR2 FQNEAQ. This chain's CDR3 is CASSGPATFYEQYF. In DNA, the CDR3 is TGTGCCAGCAGCGGGCCGGCAACTTTCTACGAGCAGTACTTC.

The chain is built from TRBV28 and TRBJ2-7; D call uncertain. The V gene lost 8 bases and the J gene lost 3 bases, with 11 bases spanning the gap. CDR1 and CDR2 from the germline V gene are MDHEN and SYDVKM. The CDR3 has 12 residues. The CDR3 DNA sequence: TGTGCCAGCGGTACCCCAGGCTACGAGCAGTACTTC. Amino acid sequence: CASGTPGYEQYF.

This chain links TRBV19 with TRBJ1-5, with 7 bases lining up with TRBD1. Germline V CDR1 and CDR2: LNHDA, SQIVND (reference sequence). V was pared by 5 bases and J by 0 bases, with 10 bases of the junction left unmatched. CDR3 length: 17 residues. The CDR3 nucleotides read TGTGCCAGTAGTCCTTCCTCAGGACAGGATAGCAATCAGCCCCAGCATTTT. Protein product: CASSPSSGQDSNQPQHF.

This rearrangement joins TRBV2 to TRBJ2-7; maybe TRBD1 (5 bases). Germline lookup yields CDR1 SNHLY and CDR2 FYNNEI. Between the trimmed V and J ends, which lost 5 bases and 2 bases, there was a span of 16 bases. The CDR3 is 15 residues long. Here the CDR3 DNA reads TGTGCCAGCAGTCTTAGACGACAGTTCACCTACGAGCAGTACTTC. Its protein product is CASSLRRQFTYEQYF.

In its sample, this clonotype was seen many times. This rearrangement joins TRBV29-1 to TRBJ1-2; D remains unclear. The CDR3 length is 9 residues. The V and J ends lost 4 bases and 10 bases respectively, with 7 bases between them. Germline CDR1 SQVTM, CDR2 ANQGSEA. Here the CDR3 reads CSVGSSYTF. CDR3 nucleotides: TGCAGCGTTGGGAGTTCCTACACCTTC. Combining the CDR3 with reference TRBV29-1 and TRBJ1-2 gives the whole variable domain SAVISQKPSRDICQRGTSLTIQCQVDSQVTMMFWYRQQPGQSLTLIATANQGSEATYESGFVIDKFPISRPNLTFSTLTVSNMSPEDSSIYLCSVGSSYTFGSGTRLTVV.

There are many counts of this clonotype. The chain joins TRBV5-6 to TRBJ2-7, with D perhaps given as TRBD1 or TRBD2 (5 bases each). Trimming stripped 0 bases from V and 2 bases from J, with 18 bases between. Germline V gene data show CDR1 as SGHDT and CDR2 as YYEEEE. The CDR3 is 17 amino acids. Here the CDR3 DNA reads TGTGCCAGCAGCTTGGTAATCGGGGCACGCGATACCTACGAGCAGTACTTC. It specifies CASSLVIGARDTYEQYF.

Many counts were recorded for this clonotype. This chain links TRBV29-1 with TRBJ1-3, with D unclear. Trimming stripped 4 bases from V and 0 bases from J, with 7 bases between. Germline assignment: CDR1 SQVTM and CDR2 ANQGSEA. The CDR3 runs 13 residues. The CDR3 sequence is CSVAHSSGNTIYF. Here the CDR3 DNA reads TGCAGCGTTGCACACTCCTCTGGAAACACCATATATTTT. Combining the CDR3 with reference TRBV29-1 and TRBJ1-3 gives the whole variable domain SAVISQKPSRDICQRGTSLTIQCQVDSQVTMMFWYRQQPGQSLTLIATANQGSEATYESGFVIDKFPISRPNLTFSTLTVSNMSPEDSSIYLCSVAHSSGNTIYFGEGSWLTVV.

The rearrangement links TRBV25-1 to TRBJ1-1; possible D gene TRBD1, 6 bases. The germline V gene has CDR1 MGHDK and CDR2 SYGVNS. This CDR3 is built from 14 residues. Trimming took 2 bases from V and 12 from J, leaving 19 bases between them. In DNA form, the CDR3 reads TGTGCCAGCAGTGAAATGGGGGCCAACGTCCTGACTTTCTTT. It yields the protein CASSEMGANVLTFF. Together with reference TRBV25-1 and TRBJ1-1, the CDR3 gives the full variable domain: EADIYQTPRYLVIGTGKKITLECSQTMGHDKMYWYQQDPGMELHLIHYSYGVNSTEKGDLSSESTVSRIRTEHFPLTLESARPSHTSQYLCASSEMGANVLTFFGQGTRLTVV.

This clonotype was seen a handful of times. This sequence joins TRBV6-1 and TRBJ1-3; D is ambiguous. Germline CDR1 and CDR2: MNHNS and SASEGT. V lost 6 bases, J lost 0 bases, and 15 bases lay in between. The CDR3 sequence is 16 residues long. CDR3 nucleotides: TGTGCCAGCAGCCCTCTCCGAGCTGGCTCTGGAAACACCATATATTTT. This translates into CASSPLRAGSGNTIYF.

The sample holds many counts of this clonotype. The chain uses TRBV12-3 or TRBV12-4 and TRBJ1-4, with a possible D match to TRBD1 (5 bases). V was cut by 2 bases and J by 7 bases, with 14 bases left in between. The CDR3 has 15 residues. The CDR3 DNA sequence: TGTGCCAGCAGTTTAAGGGCCGGGGGTAGTGAAAAACTGTTTTTT. Translation gives CASSLRAGGSEKLFF.

This clonotype has just a few counts. J is TRBJ2-5 and V is TRBV27, with TRBD2 matching 13 bases. V gave up 6 bases and J gave up 3 bases; unmatched junction bases: 13. Germline V gives CDR1 MNHEY, CDR2 SMNVEV (reference sequence). The CDR3 is 18 amino acids. The CDR3 DNA reads as TGTGCCAGCAGCGATCTTGGGACTAGCGGGGTTCGTAAAGAGACCCAGTACTTC. It encodes CASSDLGTSGVRKETQYF.

This clonotype occurred a few times. V is TRBV30 and J is TRBJ1-1; tentative D call: TRBD1 (5 bases). Deletions cut 6 bases from V and 7 bases from J, with 18 bases between. CDR1 GTSNPN and CDR2 SVGIG come from the germline V gene (reference sequence). The CDR3 length is 13 residues. The CDR3 region has the DNA TGTGCCTGCTGGATGCTCACTAGGGGTGAAGCTTTCTTT. This codes for CACWMLTRGEAFF.

The rearrangement links TRBV20-1 to TRBJ1-1; D is uncertain. The CDR3 has 14 amino acids. Trimming pared 1 base from V and 1 base from J, leaving 10 bases between. Germline V gene sequence: CDR1 DFQATT, CDR2 SNEGSKA (reference sequence). The CDR3 sequence is CSARGQMGNTEAFF. The CDR3 DNA reads as TGCAGTGCTAGAGGTCAGATGGGGAACACTGAAGCTTTCTTT.

CDR3 DNA sequence: TGTGCCAGCAGCTTGCAGGGGAGGGCCGGGGAGCTGTTTTTT. This gives the protein CASSLQGRAGELFF. The rearrangement uses TRBV5-5 and TRBJ2-2; tentatively, D is TRBD2 (7 bases). The V end was cut by 1 base, the J end by 6 bases, with 10 bases between. The CDR3 spans 14 residues. The germline CDR1 and CDR2 sequences are SGHKS and YYEKEE (reference sequence).

This chain joins TRBV7-9 and TRBJ2-7, with 11 bases matching TRBD1. The trim removed 4 bases at V and 5 bases at J, leaving 4 bases unmatched. The CDR3 sequence is 14 residues long. Germline CDR1 reads SEHNR; CDR2 reads FQNEAQ (reference sequence). The CDR3 DNA is TGTGCCAGCAGCTCCAGGACAGGGGGCAACGAGCAGTACTTC. It encodes CASSSRTGGNEQYF. The variable domain in full, completed from reference TRBV7-9 and TRBJ2-7, reads DTGVSQNPRHKITKRGQNVTFRCDPISEHNRLYWYRQTLGQGPEFLTYFQNEAQLEKSRLLSDRFSAERPKGSFSTLEIQRTEQGDSAMYLCASSSRTGGNEQYFGPGTRLTVT.

Ten or more counts support this clonotype. This sequence joins TRBV2 and TRBJ1-4; possible D gene TRBD1, 6 bases. Deletions cut 4 bases from V and 8 bases from J, with 8 bases between. Germline V CDR1 and CDR2: SNHLY, FYNNEI. The CDR3 runs to 12 residues. Here the CDR3 DNA reads TGTGCCAGCAGTGGAACAGGGGAAAAACTGTTTTTT. Amino acids: CASSGTGEKLFF. Using reference TRBV2 and TRBJ1-4 for the parts outside the CDR3, the full variable domain is EPEVTQTPSHQVTQMGQEVILRCVPISNHLYFYWYRQILGQKVEFLVSFYNNEISEKSEIFDDQFSVERPDGSNFTLKIRSTKLEDSAMYFCASSGTGEKLFFGSGTQLSVL.

The J gene is TRBJ2-1, the V gene TRBV7-8; the D gene is possibly TRBD1 (7 bases). Trimming removed 4 bases from V and 8 bases from J, with 18 bases in between. Germline V CDR1 and CDR2: SGHVS, FQNEAQ. The CDR3 extends over 15 amino acids. The CDR3 reads CASSSPGGWEDEQFF. CDR3 DNA: TGTGCCAGCAGCTCTCCAGGGGGGTGGGAGGATGAGCAGTTCTTC.

This clonotype was detected ten times or more. J is TRBJ1-2 and V is TRBV6-6; 11 nucleotides align to TRBD1. Losses at the gene ends were 6 bases for V and 8 bases for J; bases not matched to a gene: 8. The CDR3 runs 14 residues. From germline, CDR1 is MNHNY and CDR2 SVGAGI (reference sequence). The CDR3, as DNA: TGTGCCAGCAGCGTGGGACAGGGGGTTCGGGGCTACACCTTC. Its protein product is CASSVGQGVRGYTF.

This clonotype came up many times. V and J are TRBV14 and TRBJ2-7; TRBD2 agrees at 7 bases. The trim removed 1 base at V and 5 bases at J, leaving 8 bases unmatched. Germline V gene lookup returns CDR1 SGHDN and CDR2 FVKESK. This CDR3 has 15 amino acids. For the CDR3, the DNA is TGTGCCAGCAGCCAAGTAGCGGGTACGATCGACGAGCAGTACTTC. This translates into CASSQVAGTIDEQYF.

V usage is TRBV20-1 and J usage is TRBJ2-5, with 11 nucleotides matching TRBD2. The CDR3 sequence is 16 residues long. In germline, CDR1 is DFQATT, CDR2 SNEGSKA (reference sequence). Germline trimming cut 4 bases from V and 5 bases from J; bases unmatched to any gene: 12. The CDR3 sequence is CSAIVAGGPEAETQYF. The CDR3 DNA reads TGCAGTGCTATCGTAGCGGGGGGGCCGGAGGCGGAGACCCAGTACTTC.

The chain joins TRBV2 to TRBJ1-6; no reliable D call. The CDR3 sequence is 15 residues long. V was cut by 8 bases and J by 6 bases, with 17 bases left in between. Per germline, CDR1 SNHLY and CDR2 FYNNEI. Here the CDR3 DNA reads TGTGCCAGCGGAGAACAGACAACATTTAATTCACCCCTCCACTTT. Amino acids: CASGEQTTFNSPLHF. The variable domain in full, completed from reference TRBV2 and TRBJ1-6, reads EPEVTQTPSHQVTQMGQEVILRCVPISNHLYFYWYRQILGQKVEFLVSFYNNEISEKSEIFDDQFSVERPDGSNFTLKIRSTKLEDSAMYFCASGEQTTFNSPLHFGNGTRLTVT.

This clonotype was seen ten or more times. The chain is built from TRBV7-9 and TRBJ1-5, with no clear D. The CDR3 sequence is 12 residues long. Looked up from germline, CDR1 is SEHNR and CDR2 is FQNEAQ (reference sequence). Trimming took off 5 bases at V and 7 bases at J, with 9 bases between the two ends. CDR3 nucleotides: TGTGCCAGCAGCAAGACCCCACAGCCCCAGCATTTT. Protein product: CASSKTPQPQHF. Supplemented by reference TRBV7-9 and TRBJ1-5, the full variable domain reads DTGVSQNPRHKITKRGQNVTFRCDPISEHNRLYWYRQTLGQGPEFLTYFQNEAQLEKSRLLSDRFSAERPKGSFSTLEIQRTEQGDSAMYLCASSKTPQPQHFGDGTRLSIL.